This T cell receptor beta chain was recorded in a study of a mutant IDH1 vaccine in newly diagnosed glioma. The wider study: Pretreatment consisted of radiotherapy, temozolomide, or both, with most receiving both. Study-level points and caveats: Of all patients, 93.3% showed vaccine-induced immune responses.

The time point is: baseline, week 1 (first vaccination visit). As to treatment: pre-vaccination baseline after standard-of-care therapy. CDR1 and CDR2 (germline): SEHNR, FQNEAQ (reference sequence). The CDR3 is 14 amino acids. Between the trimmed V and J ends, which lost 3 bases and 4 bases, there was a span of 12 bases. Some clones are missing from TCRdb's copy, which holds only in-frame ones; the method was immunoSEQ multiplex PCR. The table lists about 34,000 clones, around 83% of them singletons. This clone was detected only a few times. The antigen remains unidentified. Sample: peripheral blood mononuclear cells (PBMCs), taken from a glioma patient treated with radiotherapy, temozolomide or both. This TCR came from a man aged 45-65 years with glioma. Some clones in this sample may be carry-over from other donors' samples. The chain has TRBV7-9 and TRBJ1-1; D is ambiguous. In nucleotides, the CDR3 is TGTGCCAGCAGCTTGGAGGGAGTGGTCACTGAAGCTTTCTTT. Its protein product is CASSLEGVVTEAFF.